This entry lists 8 T cell receptor beta chains sequenced from one sample in a study of CXCR3-negative and CXCR3-positive naive CD8 T cells (dated by TCRdb to the late 2010s). For sequencing, a NextSeq 550 was employed. The Human TCR Profiling Kit (MiLaboratory) was used to make UMI-labeled 5' RACE TRB cDNA libraries. One entry per CDR3 protein sequence results from the TCRdb reprocessing of the reads, with DNA left out. The sample table includes some 60,000 distinct CDR3 sequences. The ten largest account for 0.5% to 0.55% of the sample. On the study overall, not on this receptor specifically: TRB CDR3s from CXCR3-positive naive cells showed higher hydrophobicity (lower Kidera factor 4), lower energy, and higher strength and volume indices than CXCR3-negative naive cells.

These TCRs are of unknown antigen specificity. Sequences were obtained from naive CXCR3+ CD8+ T cells from blood. This specimen's cell subset or site label, per the study, means: CD45RO-CCR7+CD27+CD95- naive CD8+ T cells expressing CXCR3 (TNR3+). Every receptor here comes from a human donor in good health. Some clones in this sample may be carry-over from other donors' samples.

This rearrangement joins TRBV15 to TRBJ2-1; the D call of TRBD1 rests on TCRdb alone, since no DNA is present to check it. This CDR3 has 15 residues. The germline CDR1 and CDR2 sequences are LNHNV and YYDKDF (reference sequence). The CDR3 loop reads CATSTEGAGYNEQFF.

V is TRBV4-2 and J is TRBJ1-1; TCRdb returns TRBD1, unconfirmable since there is no DNA. The CDR3 runs to 14 residues. Germline V lookup: CDR1 LGHNA, CDR2 YNFKEQ. CDR3 amino acids: CASSQAGRATEAFF.

V usage is TRBV29-1 and J usage is TRBJ2-5; TCRdb proposes TRBD1, but this gene call is untestable without DNA. The CDR3 length is 15 residues. In germline, CDR1 is SQVTM, CDR2 ANQGSEA. The CDR3 sequence is CSALGTGGGQETQYF.

This clonotype shows up as medium-sized by frequency. This sequence joins TRBV4-3 and TRBJ1-1. CDR1 LGHNA and CDR2 YSLEER come from the germline V gene. The CDR3 is 13 amino acids. CDR3 amino acids: CASSQDQGTEAFF.

The V call is TRBV5-1, the J call TRBJ2-7; TCRdb returns TRBD1, unconfirmable since there is no DNA. The CDR3 has 14 amino acids. Germline CDR1 SGHRS, CDR2 YFSETQ. CDR3 sequence: CASSLNRANYEQYF.

The rearrangement uses TRBV7-2 and TRBJ2-7; TCRdb's D call, TRBD2, is unchecked because there is no DNA. Germline V CDR1 and CDR2: SGHTA, FQGNSA. The CDR3 spans 16 residues. The CDR3 here is CASSLEASGGVYEQYF.

The chain has TRBV29-1 and TRBJ1-2. The CDR3 loop spans 14 amino acids. The germline V gene has CDR1 SQVTM and CDR2 ANQGSEA. CDR3 residues: CSVDTPPAFYGYTF. Full variable domain (remainder filled in from reference TRBV29-1 and TRBJ1-2): SAVISQKPSRDICQRGTSLTIQCQVDSQVTMMFWYRQQPGQSLTLIATANQGSEATYESGFVIDKFPISRPNLTFSTLTVSNMSPEDSSIYLCSVDTPPAFYGYTFGSGTRLTVV.

The chain employs TRBV7-3 and TRBJ1-1. The CDR3 is 13 amino acids. Germline V gene sequence: CDR1 SGHTA, CDR2 FQGTGA. CDR3 residues: CASSLTLITEAFF.